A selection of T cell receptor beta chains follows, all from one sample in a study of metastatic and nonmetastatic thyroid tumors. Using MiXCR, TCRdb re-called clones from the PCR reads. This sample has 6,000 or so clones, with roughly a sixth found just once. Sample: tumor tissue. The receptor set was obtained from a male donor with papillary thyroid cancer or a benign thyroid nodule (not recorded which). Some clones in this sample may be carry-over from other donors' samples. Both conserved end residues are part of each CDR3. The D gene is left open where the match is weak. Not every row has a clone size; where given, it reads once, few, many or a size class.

CASSQDDWKETQYF,TGTGCCAGCAGCCAAGATGACTGGAAAGAGACCCAGTACTTC,.,TRBJ2-5,TRBV14,many
CASSASGRATYEQYF,TGTGCCAGCAGTGCTAGCGGGAGGGCCACCTACGAGCAGTACTTC,TRBD2,TRBJ2-7,TRBV6-1,.
CASSLQGLGSTDTQYF,TGTGCCAGCAGTTTACAGGGGCTCGGAAGCACAGATACGCAGTATTTT,.,TRBJ2-3,TRBV28,medium-sized
CASSRGTSEDTQYF,TGCGCCAGCAGCCGCGGGACTAGCGAGGATACGCAGTATTTT,TRBD2,TRBJ2-3,TRBV5-1,.
CASTLDRENSPLHF,TGCGCCAGCACTCTGGACAGGGAGAATTCACCCCTCCACTTT,TRBD1,TRBJ1-6,TRBV5-1,medium-sized
CASSFALGQGSDTIYF,TGTGCCAGCAGCTTCGCCCTGGGACAGGGGTCGGACACCATATATTTT,TRBD1,TRBJ1-3,TRBV11-1,many
CASSSSVTGGNSGYTF,TGTGCCAGCAGCTCTTCGGTGACAGGGGGAAACTCGGGCTACACCTTC,TRBD1,TRBJ1-2,TRBV7-8,.
CASSSLSSYNEQFF,TGCGCCAGCAGCTCTCTTAGCTCCTACAATGAGCAGTTCTTC,.,TRBJ2-1,TRBV4-1,.
CASSQDWGITYEQYF,TGCGCCAGCAGCCAAGATTGGGGGATTACCTACGAGCAGTACTTC,.,TRBJ2-7,TRBV4-1,many
CASSLARDFLIGANVLTF,TGTGCCAGCAGCCTCGCACGGGACTTCCTAATTGGGGCCAACGTCCTGACTTTC,.,TRBJ2-6,TRBV4-2,many
CASREAGGEQYF,TGTGCCAGCAGGGAAGCAGGGGGTGAGCAGTACTTC,TRBD1,TRBJ2-7,TRBV3-1,many